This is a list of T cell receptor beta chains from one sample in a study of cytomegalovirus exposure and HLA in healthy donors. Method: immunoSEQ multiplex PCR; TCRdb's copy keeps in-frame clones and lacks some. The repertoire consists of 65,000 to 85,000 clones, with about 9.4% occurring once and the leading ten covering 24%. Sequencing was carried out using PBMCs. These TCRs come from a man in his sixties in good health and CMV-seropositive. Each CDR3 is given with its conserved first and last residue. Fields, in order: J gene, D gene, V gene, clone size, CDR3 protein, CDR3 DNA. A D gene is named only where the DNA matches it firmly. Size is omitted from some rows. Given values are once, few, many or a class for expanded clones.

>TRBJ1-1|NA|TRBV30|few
CAWTRIGGNTEAFF
TGTGCCTGGACGAGAATTGGCGGAAACACTGAAGCTTTCTTT
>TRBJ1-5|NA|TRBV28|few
CASSLIREGSLGGNQPQHF
TGTGCCAGCAGTTTGATAAGGGAAGGGAGTCTTGGTGGGAATCAGCCCCAGCATTTT
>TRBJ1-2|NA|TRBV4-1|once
CASSLQGNYGYPF
TGCGCCAGCAGCCTCCAGGGTAACTATGGCTACCCCTTC
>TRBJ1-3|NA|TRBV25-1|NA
CASSEWDYSGNTIYF
TGTGCCAGCAGTGAGTGGGACTACTCTGGAAACACCATATATTTT
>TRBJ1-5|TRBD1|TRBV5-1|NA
CASSGGTGLNQPQHF
TGCGCCAGCAGCGGGGGGACAGGGCTCAATCAGCCCCAGCATTTT
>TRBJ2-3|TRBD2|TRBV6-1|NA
CASSEYRTSGTDTQYF
TGTGCCAGCAGTGAATACAGGACTAGCGGCACAGATACGCAGTATTTT
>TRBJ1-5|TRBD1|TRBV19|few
CASSPGTGADSNQPQHF
TGTGCCAGTAGTCCTGGGACAGGGGCTGATAGCAATCAGCCCCAGCATTTT
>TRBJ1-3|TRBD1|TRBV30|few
CAWSHSMDRAISGNTIYF
TGTGCCTGGAGTCATTCAATGGACAGGGCAATCTCTGGAAACACCATATATTTT
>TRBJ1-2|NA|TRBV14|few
CASSQDTGDNYGYTF
TGTGCCAGCAGCCAAGATACGGGAGATAACTATGGCTACACCTTC
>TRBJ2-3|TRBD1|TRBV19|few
CASSPRQGDTDTQYF
TGTGCCAGTAGTCCCAGACAGGGGGATACAGATACGCAGTATTTT
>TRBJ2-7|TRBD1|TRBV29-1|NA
CSVGTGGYEQYF
TGCAGCGTTGGGACAGGGGGCTACGAGCAGTACTTC
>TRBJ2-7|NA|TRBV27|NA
CASSYGGEQYF
TGTGCCAGCAGTTACGGTGGCGAGCAGTACTTC
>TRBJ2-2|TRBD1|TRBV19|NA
CASSRDRGTGELFF
TGTGCCAGTAGCCGGGACAGAGGCACCGGGGAGCTGTTTTTT
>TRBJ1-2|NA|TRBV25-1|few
CASSLGGVYGYTF
TGTGCCAGCAGTTTAGGCGGCGTCTATGGCTACACCTTC
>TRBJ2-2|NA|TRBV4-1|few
CASSHSRTVNTGELFF
TGCGCCAGCAGCCACTCTAGAACGGTAAACACCGGGGAGCTGTTTTTT
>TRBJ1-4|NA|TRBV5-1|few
CASSPGRSLANEKLFF
TGCGCCAGCAGCCCTGGGAGGTCCCTCGCTAATGAAAAACTGTTTTTT
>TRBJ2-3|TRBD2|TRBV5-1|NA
CASSSPRSSGLSTDTQYF
TGCGCCAGCAGCTCACCACGAAGTAGCGGGCTTAGCACAGATACGCAGTATTTT
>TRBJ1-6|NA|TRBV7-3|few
CASSLGSFSNSPLHF
TGTGCCAGCAGCTTAGGCAGTTTTTCAAATTCACCCCTCCACTTT
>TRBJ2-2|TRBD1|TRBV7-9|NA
CASSLVTGDQNTGELFF
TGTGCCAGCAGCTTAGTCACAGGGGACCAAAACACCGGGGAGCTGTTTTTT
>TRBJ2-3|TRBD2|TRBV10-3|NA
CAISESSGGDLDTQYF
TGTGCCATCAGTGAGTCCAGCGGGGGGGATTTAGATACGCAGTATTTT
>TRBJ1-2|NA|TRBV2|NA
CASSERLTGTYGYTF
TGTGCCAGCAGTGAAAGGCTTACAGGGACCTATGGCTACACCTTC
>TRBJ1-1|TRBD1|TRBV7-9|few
CASTQQGAVTEAFF
TGTGCCAGCACCCAACAGGGGGCGGTAACTGAAGCTTTCTTT
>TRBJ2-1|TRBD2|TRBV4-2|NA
CASSQEPTSAPYNEQFF
TGTGCCAGCAGCCAAGAACCGACTAGCGCACCCTACAATGAGCAGTTCTTC
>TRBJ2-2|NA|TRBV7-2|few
CASSLVELAVTGELFF
TGTGCCAGCAGCTTAGTGGAACTAGCTGTCACCGGGGAGCTGTTTTTT